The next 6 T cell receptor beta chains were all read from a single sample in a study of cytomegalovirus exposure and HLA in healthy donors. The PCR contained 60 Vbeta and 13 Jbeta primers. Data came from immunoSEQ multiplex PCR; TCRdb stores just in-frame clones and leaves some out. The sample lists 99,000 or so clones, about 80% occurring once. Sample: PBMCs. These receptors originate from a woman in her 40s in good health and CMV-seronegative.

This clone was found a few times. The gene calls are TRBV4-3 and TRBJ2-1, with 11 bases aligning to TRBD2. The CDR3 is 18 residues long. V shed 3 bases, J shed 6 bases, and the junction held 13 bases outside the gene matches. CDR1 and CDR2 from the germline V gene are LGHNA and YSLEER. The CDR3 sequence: CASSHFSPLAGGGNEQFF. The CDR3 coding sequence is TGCGCCAGCAGCCATTTTTCACCCCTAGCGGGAGGTGGCAATGAGCAGTTCTTC.

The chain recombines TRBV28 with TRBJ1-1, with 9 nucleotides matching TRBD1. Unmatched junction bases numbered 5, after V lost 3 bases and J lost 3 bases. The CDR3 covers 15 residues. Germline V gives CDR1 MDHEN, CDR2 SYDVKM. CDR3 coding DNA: TGTGCCAGCAGTTTTACAGGGGGCAGGGACACTGAAGCTTTCTTT. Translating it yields CASSFTGGRDTEAFF.

The CDR3 sequence: CASSKRVFLAGVYLGSYNEQFF. The CDR3 nucleotides are TGTGCCAGCAGTAAACGGGTCTTTCTAGCGGGAGTCTACCTAGGCTCCTACAATGAGCAGTTCTTC. V and J are TRBV27 and TRBJ2-1; 10 nucleotides agree with TRBD2. V dropped 5 bases and J dropped 0; count of bases not matched to a gene: 22. There are 22 residues in the CDR3. Germline CDR1 is MNHEY and CDR2 is SMNVEV (reference sequence).

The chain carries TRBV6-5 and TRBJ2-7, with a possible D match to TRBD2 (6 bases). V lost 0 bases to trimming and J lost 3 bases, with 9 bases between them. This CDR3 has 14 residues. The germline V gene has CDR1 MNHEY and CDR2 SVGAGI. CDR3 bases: TGTGCCAGCAGTTACTCACGGGAGATCTACGAGCAGTACTTC. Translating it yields CASSYSREIYEQYF.

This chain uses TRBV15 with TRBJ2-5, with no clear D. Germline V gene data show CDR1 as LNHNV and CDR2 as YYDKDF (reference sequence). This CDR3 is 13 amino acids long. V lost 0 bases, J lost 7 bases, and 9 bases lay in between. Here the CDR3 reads CATSREAAGTQYF. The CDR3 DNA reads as TGTGCCACCAGCAGAGAGGCAGCAGGGACCCAGTACTTC.

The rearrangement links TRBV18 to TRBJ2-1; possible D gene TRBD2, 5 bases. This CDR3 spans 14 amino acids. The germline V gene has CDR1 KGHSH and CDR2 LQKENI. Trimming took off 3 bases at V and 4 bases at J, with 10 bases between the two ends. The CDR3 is CASSPPGLYNEQFF. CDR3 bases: TGTGCCAGCTCACCCCCCGGACTTTACAATGAGCAGTTCTTC.